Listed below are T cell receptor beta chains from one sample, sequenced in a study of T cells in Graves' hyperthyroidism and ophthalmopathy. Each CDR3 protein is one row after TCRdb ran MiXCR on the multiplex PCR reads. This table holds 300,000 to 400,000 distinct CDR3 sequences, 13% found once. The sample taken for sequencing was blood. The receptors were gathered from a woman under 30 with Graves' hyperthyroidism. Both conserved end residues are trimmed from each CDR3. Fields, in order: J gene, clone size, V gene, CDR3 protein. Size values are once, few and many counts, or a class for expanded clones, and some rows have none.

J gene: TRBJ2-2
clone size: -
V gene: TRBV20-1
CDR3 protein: SARDWWGAGGKAGELF

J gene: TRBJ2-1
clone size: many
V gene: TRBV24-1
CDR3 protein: ATSVGTDNEQF

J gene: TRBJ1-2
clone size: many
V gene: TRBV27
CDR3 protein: ASSLGQTEGYT

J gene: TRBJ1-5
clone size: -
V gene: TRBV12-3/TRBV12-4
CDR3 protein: ASSLDSYQPQH

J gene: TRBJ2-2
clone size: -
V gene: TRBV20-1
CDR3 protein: SARRQGSNTGELF

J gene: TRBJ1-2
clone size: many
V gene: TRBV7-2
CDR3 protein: ASSGAGTGGAYSPTRQYGYT

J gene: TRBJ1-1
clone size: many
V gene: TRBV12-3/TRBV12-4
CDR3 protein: ASSPPGPNTEAF

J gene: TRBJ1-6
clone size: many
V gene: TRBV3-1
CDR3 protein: ASSRGTGWNYNSPLH

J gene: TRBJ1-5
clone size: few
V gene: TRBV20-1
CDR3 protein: SARQGFAKSSQPQH

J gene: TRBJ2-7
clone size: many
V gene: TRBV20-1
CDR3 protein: SANPVRGDPYEQY

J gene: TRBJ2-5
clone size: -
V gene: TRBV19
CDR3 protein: ASSIIAGAETQY

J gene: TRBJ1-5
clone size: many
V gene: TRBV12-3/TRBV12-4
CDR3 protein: ASSLGLSREPQH

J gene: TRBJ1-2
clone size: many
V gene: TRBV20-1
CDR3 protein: SAPDRVAGGYT

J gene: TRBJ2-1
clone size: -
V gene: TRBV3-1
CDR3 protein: ASIRTLTGTVKNYNEQF

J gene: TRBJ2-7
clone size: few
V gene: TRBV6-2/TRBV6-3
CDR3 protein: ASSPGTATYEQY

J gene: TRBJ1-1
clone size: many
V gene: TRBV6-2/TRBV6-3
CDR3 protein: ASRLRDRSSSFEAF

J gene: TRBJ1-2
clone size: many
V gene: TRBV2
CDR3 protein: ASSERVNYGYT

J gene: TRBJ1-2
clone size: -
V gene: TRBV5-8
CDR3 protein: ASSLDPGRYGYT